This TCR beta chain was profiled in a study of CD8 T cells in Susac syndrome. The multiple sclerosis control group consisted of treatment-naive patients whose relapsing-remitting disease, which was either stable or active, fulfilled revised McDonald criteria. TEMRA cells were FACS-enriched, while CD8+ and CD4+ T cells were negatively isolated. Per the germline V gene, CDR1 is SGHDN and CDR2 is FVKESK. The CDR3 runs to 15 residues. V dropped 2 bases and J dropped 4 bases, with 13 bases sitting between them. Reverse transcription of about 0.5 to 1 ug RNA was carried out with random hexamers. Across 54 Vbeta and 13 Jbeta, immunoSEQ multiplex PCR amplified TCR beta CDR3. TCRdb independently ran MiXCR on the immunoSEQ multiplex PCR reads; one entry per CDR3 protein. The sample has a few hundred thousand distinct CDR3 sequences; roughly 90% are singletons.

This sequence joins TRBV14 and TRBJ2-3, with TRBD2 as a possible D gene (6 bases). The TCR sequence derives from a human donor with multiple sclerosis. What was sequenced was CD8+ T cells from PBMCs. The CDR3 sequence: CASSQFRELADTQYF. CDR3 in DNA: TGTGCCAGCAGCCAATTTCGGGAGCTGGCAGATACGCAGTATTTT.